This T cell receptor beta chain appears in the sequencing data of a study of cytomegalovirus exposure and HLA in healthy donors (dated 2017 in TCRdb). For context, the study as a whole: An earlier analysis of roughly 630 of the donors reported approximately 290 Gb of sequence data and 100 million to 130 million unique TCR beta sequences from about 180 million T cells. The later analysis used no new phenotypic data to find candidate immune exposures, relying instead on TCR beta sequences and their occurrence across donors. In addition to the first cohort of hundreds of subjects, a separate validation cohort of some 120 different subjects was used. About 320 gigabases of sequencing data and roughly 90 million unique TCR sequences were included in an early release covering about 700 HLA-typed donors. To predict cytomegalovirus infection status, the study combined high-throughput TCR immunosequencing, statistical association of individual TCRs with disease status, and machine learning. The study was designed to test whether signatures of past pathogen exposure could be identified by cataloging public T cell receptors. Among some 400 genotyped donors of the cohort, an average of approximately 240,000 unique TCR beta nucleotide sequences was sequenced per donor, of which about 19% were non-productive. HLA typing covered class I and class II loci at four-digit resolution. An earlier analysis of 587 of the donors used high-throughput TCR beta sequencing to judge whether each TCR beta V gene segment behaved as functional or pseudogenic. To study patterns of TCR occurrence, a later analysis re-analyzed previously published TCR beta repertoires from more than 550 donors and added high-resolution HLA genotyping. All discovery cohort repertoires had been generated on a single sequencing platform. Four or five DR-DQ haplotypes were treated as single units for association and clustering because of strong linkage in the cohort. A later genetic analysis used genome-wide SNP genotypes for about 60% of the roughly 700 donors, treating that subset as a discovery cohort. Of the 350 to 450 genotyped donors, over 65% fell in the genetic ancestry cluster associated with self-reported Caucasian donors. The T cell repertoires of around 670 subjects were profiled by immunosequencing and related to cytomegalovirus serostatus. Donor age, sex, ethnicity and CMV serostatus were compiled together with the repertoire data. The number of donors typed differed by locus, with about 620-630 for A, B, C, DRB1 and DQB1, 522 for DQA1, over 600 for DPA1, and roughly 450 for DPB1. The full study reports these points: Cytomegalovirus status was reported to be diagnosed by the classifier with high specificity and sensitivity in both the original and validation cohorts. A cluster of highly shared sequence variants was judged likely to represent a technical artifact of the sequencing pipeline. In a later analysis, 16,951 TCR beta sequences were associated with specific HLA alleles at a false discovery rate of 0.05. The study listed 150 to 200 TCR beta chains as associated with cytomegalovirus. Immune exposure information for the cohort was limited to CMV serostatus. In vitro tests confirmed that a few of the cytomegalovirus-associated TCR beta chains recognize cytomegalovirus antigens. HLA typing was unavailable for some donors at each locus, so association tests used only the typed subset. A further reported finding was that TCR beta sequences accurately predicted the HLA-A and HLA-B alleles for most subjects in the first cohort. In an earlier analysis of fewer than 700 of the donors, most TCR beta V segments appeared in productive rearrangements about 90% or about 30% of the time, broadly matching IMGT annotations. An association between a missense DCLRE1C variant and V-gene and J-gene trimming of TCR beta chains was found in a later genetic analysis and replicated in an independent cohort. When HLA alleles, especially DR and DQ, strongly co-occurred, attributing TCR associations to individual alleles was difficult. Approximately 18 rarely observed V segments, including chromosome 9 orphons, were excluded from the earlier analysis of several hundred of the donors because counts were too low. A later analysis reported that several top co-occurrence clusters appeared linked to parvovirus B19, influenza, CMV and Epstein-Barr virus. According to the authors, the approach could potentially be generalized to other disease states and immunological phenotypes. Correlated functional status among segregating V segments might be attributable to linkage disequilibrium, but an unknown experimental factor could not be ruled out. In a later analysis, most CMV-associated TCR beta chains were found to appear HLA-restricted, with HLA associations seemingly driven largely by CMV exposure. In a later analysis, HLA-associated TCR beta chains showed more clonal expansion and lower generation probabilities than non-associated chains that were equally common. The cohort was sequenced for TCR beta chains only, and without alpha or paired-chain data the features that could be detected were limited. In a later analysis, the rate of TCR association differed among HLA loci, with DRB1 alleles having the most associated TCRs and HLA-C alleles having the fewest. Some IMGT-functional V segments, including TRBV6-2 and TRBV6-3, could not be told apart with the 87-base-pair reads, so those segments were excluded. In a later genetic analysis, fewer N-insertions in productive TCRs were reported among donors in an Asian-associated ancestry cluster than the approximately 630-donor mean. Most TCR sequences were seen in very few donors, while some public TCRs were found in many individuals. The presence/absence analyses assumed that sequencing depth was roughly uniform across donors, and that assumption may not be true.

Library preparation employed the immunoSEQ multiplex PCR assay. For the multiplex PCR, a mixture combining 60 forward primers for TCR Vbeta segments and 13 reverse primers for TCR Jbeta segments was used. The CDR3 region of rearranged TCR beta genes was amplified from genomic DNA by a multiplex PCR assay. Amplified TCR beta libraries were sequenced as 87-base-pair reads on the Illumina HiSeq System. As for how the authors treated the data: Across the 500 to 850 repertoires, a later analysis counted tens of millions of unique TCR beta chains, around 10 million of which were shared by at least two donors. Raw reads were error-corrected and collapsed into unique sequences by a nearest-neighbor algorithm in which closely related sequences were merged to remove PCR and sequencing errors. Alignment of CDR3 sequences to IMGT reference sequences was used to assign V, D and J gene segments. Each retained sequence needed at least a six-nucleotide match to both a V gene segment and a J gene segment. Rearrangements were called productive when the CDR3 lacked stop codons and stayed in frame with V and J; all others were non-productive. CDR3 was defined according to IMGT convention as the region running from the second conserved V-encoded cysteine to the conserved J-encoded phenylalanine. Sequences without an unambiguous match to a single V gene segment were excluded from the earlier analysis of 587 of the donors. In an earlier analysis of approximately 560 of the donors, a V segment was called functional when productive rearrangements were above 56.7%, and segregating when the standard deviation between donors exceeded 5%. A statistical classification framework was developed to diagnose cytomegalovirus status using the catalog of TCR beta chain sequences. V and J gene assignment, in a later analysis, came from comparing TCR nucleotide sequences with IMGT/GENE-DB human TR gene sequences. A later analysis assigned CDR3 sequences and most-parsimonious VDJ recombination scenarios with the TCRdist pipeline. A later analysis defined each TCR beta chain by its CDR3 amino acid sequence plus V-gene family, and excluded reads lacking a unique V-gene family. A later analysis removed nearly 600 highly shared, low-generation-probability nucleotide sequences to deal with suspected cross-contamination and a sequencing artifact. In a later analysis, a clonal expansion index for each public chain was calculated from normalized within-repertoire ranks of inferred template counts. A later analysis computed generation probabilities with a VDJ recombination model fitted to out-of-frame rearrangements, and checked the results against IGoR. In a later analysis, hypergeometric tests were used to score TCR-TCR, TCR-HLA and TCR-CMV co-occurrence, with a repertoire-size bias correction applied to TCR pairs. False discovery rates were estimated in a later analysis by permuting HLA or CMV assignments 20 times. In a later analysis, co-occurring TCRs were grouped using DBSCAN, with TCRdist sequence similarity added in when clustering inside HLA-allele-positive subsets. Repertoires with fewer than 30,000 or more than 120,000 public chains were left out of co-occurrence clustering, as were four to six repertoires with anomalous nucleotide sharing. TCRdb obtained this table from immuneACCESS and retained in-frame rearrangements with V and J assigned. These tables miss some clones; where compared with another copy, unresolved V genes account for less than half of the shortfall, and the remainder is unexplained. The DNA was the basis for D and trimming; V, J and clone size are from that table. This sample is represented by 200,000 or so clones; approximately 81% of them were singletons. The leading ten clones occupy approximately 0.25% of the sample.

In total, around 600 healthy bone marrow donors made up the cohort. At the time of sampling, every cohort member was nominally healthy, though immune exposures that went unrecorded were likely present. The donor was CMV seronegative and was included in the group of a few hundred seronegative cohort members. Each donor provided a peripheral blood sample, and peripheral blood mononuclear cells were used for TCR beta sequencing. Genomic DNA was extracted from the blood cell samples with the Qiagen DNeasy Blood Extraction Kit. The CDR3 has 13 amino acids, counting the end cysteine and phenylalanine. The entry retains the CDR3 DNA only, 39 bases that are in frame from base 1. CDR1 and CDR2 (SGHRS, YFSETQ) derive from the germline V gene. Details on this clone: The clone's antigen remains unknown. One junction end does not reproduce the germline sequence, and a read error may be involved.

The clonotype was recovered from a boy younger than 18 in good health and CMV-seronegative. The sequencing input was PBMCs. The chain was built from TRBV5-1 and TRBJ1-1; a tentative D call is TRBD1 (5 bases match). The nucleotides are TGTGCCAGCAGCTTCCGGGGGAGTCCTGAAGCTTTCTTT. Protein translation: CASSFRGSPEAFF.